This T cell receptor beta chain was profiled in a study of cytomegalovirus exposure and HLA in healthy donors. General study findings and limits: Through in vitro validation, three CMV-associated chains were shown to be specific for CMV antigens.

This clone is a singleton in its sample. Its antigen is as yet unknown. One junction end disagrees with the germline gene, perhaps due to a read error. It was with 60 Vbeta and 13 Jbeta primers that the PCR ran. This table comes from immunoSEQ multiplex PCR, and its TCRdb copy is limited to in-frame clones, with some not included. The repertoire holds under 200,000 clones, with over 80% as singletons. CDR1 and CDR2 (germline): SEHNR, FQNEAQ (reference sequence). The CDR3 is 15 amino acids. Sequencing was carried out using PBMCs. V is TRBV7-9 and J is TRBJ2-7; the match to TRBD2 covers 8 bases. The clonotype comes from a male donor in good health and CMV-seropositive. In nucleotides, the CDR3 is TGTGCCGGCAGCTTCCCCTTGGCGGGAGGCTACGAGCAGTACTTC. Protein sequence: CAGSFPLAGGYEQYF.